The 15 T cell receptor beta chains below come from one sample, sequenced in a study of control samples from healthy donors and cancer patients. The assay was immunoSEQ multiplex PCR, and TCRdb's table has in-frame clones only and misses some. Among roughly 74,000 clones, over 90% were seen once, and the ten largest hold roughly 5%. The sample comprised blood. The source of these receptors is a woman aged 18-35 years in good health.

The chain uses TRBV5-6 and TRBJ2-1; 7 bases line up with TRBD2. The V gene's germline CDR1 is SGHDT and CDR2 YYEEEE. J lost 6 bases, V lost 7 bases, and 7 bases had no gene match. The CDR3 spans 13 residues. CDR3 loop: CASGLAVANEQFF. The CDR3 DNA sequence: TGTGCCAGCGGCCTAGCGGTCGCCAATGAGCAGTTCTTC.

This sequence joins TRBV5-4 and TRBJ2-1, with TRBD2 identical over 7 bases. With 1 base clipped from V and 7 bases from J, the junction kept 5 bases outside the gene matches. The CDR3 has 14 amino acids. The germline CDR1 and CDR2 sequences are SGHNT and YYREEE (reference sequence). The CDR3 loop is CASSLFSGRNEQFF. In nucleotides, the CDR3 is TGTGCCAGCAGCTTGTTTAGCGGGCGGAATGAGCAGTTCTTC.

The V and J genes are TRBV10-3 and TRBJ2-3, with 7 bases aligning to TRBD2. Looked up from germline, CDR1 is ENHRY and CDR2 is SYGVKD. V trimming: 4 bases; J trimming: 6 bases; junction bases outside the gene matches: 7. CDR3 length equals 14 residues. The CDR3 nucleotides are TGTGCCATCAGTGTGGGGAGGGGTCCGGATACGCAGTATTTT. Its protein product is CAISVGRGPDTQYF.

DNA of the CDR3: TGTGCCAGCAGCGACCGGGACCTTAAGTATGAGCAGTTCTTC. Encoded protein: CASSDRDLKYEQFF. The rearrangement links TRBV9 to TRBJ2-1, with D perhaps matching TRBD1 or TRBD2 (5 bases each). CDR1 is SGDLS and CDR2 is YYNGEE in the germline V gene. Trimming removed 3 bases from V and 8 bases from J, with 15 bases in between. The CDR3 runs to 14 residues.

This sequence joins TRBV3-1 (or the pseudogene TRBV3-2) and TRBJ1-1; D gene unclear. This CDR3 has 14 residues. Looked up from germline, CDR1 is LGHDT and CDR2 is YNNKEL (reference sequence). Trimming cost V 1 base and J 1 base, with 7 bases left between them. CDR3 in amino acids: CASSQGIKNTEAFF. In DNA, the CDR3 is TGTGCCAGCAGCCAAGGGATAAAGAACACTGAAGCTTTCTTT.

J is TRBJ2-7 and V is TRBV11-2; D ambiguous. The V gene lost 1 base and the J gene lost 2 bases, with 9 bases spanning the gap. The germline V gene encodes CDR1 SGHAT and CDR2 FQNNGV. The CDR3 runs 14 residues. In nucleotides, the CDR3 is TGTGCCAGCAGCTTAGTGTGGGCGACCTACGAGCAGTACTTC. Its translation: CASSLVWATYEQYF.

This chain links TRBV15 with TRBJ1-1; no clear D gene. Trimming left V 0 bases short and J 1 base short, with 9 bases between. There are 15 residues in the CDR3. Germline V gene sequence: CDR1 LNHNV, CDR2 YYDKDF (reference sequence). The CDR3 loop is CATSRDLAANTEAFF. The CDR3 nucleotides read TGTGCCACCAGCAGAGATTTGGCCGCGAACACTGAAGCTTTCTTT.

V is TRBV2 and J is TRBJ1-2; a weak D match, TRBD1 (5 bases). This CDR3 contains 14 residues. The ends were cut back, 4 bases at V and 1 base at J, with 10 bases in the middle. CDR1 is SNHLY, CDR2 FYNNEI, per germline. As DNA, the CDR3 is TGTGCCAGCAGTGGCAGGGCGGGTAACTATGGCTACACCTTC. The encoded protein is CASSGRAGNYGYTF.

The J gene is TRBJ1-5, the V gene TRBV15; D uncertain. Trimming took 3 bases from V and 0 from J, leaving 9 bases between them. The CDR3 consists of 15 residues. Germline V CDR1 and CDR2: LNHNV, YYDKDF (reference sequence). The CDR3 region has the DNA TGTGCCACCAGCAGTTTGCCGGTTAGCAATCAGCCCCAGCATTTT. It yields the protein CATSSLPVSNQPQHF. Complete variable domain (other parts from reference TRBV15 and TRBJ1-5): DAMVIQNPRYQVTQFGKPVTLSCSQTLNHNVMYWYQQKSSQAPKLLFHYYDKDFNNEADTPDNFQSRRPNTSFCFLDIRSPGLGDTAMYLCATSSLPVSNQPQHFGDGTRLSIL.

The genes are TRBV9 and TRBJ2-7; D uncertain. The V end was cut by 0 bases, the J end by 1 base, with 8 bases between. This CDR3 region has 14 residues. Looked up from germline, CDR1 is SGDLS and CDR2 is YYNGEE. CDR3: CASSVGMVSYEQYF. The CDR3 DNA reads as TGTGCCAGCAGCGTAGGGATGGTATCCTACGAGCAGTACTTC.

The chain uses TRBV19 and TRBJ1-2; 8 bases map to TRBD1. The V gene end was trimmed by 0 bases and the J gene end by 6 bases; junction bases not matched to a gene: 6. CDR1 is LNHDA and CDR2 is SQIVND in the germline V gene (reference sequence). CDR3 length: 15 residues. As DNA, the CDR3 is TGTGCCAGTAGTATAGATCGCCAGGGGGCGGATGGCTACACCTTC. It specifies CASSIDRQGADGYTF.

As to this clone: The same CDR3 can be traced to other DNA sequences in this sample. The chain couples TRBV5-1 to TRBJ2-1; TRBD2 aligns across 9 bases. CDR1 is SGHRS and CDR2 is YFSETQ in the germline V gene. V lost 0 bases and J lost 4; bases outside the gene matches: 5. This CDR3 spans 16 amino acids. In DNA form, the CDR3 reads TGCGCCAGCAGCTTGGGCGGGGCGGGGGGGTACAATGAGCAGTTCTTC. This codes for CASSLGGAGGYNEQFF.

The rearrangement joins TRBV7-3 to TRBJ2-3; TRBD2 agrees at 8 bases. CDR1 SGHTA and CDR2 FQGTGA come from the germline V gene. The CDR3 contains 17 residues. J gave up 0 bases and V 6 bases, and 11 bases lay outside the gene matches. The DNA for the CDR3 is TGTGCCAGCAGTGGCGGGGGGTCCTCCACTAGCACAGATACGCAGTATTTT. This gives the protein CASSGGGSSTSTDTQYF.

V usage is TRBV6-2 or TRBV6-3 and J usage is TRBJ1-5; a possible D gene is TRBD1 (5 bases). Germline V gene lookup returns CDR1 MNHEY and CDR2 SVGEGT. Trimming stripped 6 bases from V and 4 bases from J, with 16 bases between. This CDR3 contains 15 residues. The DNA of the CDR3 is TGTGCCAGCAGCTGGGGGGGAGGAGGGAATCAGCCCCAGCATTTT. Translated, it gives CASSWGGGGNQPQHF.

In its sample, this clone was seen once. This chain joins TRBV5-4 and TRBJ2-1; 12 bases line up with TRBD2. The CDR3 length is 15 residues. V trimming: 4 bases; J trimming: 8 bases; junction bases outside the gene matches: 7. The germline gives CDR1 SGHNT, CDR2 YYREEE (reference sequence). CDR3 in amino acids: CASSLGLAGFDEQFF. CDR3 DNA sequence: TGTGCCAGCAGCCTCGGACTAGCGGGATTCGATGAGCAGTTCTTC.